The 24 T cell receptor beta chains below all came from one sample that was sequenced in a study of Ad26.COV2.S vaccination and SARS-CoV-2 variants. The treatment was: 15 to 20 received Ad26.COV2.S at low or high dose, single or two shots; 5 received placebo; per-sample allocation not given. The study sampled participants on day 63 after the first vaccine or placebo injection. TCRdb's table, derived via immunoSEQ multiplex PCR, lists solely in-frame clones and lacks some. The sample lists more than 300,000 clones, approximately 86% occurring once. The sample was peripheral blood, taken in a trial of Ad26.COV2.S vaccine versus placebo. The receptor set was obtained from a person between 18 and 59 years old who received the Ad26.COV2.S COVID-19 vaccine or a placebo.

This rearrangement joins TRBV7-2 to TRBJ1-2, with 7 bases aligning to TRBD1. Trimming cost V 4 bases and J 4 bases; bases outside gene matches: 12. Germline V lookup: CDR1 SGHTA, CDR2 FQGNSA. The CDR3 length is 16 residues. CDR3 in DNA: TGTGCCAGCAGCTCCTCCTCTCTAGACAGGGTCTATGGCTACACCTTC. Residues: CASSSSSLDRVYGYTF.

The V call is TRBV7-2, the J call TRBJ2-5; 10 bases match TRBD2. The CDR3 is made up of 14 amino acids. V lost 4 bases and J lost 2; bases outside the gene matches: 1. Per germline, CDR1 SGHTA and CDR2 FQGNSA. The CDR3: CASSSSGSQETQYF. In DNA, the CDR3 is TGTGCCAGCAGCTCTAGCGGGAGTCAAGAGACCCAGTACTTC. Drawing the rest from reference TRBV7-2 and TRBJ2-5, the complete variable domain is GAGVSQSPSNKVTEKGKDVELRCDPISGHTALYWYRQSLGQGLEFLIYFQGNSAPDKSGLPSDRFSAERTGGSVSTLTIQRTQQEDSAVYLCASSSSGSQETQYFGPGTRLLVL.

J is TRBJ2-7 and V is TRBV6-2 or TRBV6-3, with 7 positions matching TRBD1. Germline CDR1 and CDR2: MNHEY and SVGEGT. The CDR3 length is 14 residues. The trim removed 6 bases at V and 7 bases at J, leaving 12 bases unmatched. The CDR3 DNA reads as TGTGCCAGCAGCCCCCGCCTAACAGGGGCGGAGCAGTACTTC. Protein sequence: CASSPRLTGAEQYF.

This chain's CDR3 is CAISAGNNYGYTF. The CDR3 coding sequence is TGTGCCATCAGTGCAGGGAATAACTATGGCTACACCTTC. The V call is TRBV10-3, the J call TRBJ1-2; perhaps TRBD1 as D (5 bases). The germline CDR1 and CDR2 sequences are ENHRY and SYGVKD. This CDR3 comprises 13 residues. Between the trimmed V and J ends, which lost 4 bases and 1 base, there was a span of 7 bases.

This clone showed up just once. The chain joins TRBV5-1 to TRBJ1-1; D may be TRBD1 (6 bases). Per the germline V gene, CDR1 is SGHRS and CDR2 is YFSETQ. The CDR3 spans 14 residues. Trimming cost V 4 bases and J 1 base, with 11 bases left between them. CDR3 coding DNA: TGCGCCAGCAGCCTGATACAGGGGAACACTGAAGCTTTCTTT. This translates into CASSLIQGNTEAFF.

The chain uses TRBV9 and TRBJ1-1; D might be TRBD1 (6 bases). The CDR3 is 14 amino acids. Germline V lookup: CDR1 SGDLS, CDR2 YYNGEE. The V gene lost 3 bases and the J gene lost 7 bases, with 16 bases spanning the gap. Written as DNA, the CDR3 is TGTGCCAGCAGCGGGGCAGGGGAGTCTGGTGAAGCTTTCTTT. It yields the protein CASSGAGESGEAFF.

The rearrangement uses TRBV6-5 and TRBJ2-1; 9 bases map to TRBD2. After removal of 2 bases from V and 8 bases from J, the junction contained 7 bases not matched to a gene. Germline assignment: CDR1 MNHEY and CDR2 SVGAGI. The CDR3 loop spans 15 amino acids. The CDR3 nucleotides read TGTGCCAGCAGTTACAAGACTAGCGGCCCCCATGAGCAGTTCTTC. This translates into CASSYKTSGPHEQFF.

The chain is built from TRBV9 and TRBJ2-5; no clear D. Germline CDR1 reads SGDLS; CDR2 reads YYNGEE. The CDR3 has 12 amino acids. With 2 bases removed from V and 3 bases from J, the gap between germline ends came to 5 bases. CDR3 in DNA: TGTGCCAGCAGCGTCACAGAAGAGACCCAGTACTTC. Translating gives CASSVTEETQYF. The whole variable domain, remainder taken from reference TRBV9 and TRBJ2-5, is DSGVTQTPKHLITATGQRVTLRCSPRSGDLSVYWYQQSLDQGLQFLIQYYNGEERAKGNILERFSAQQFPDLHSELNLSSLELGDSALYFCASSVTEETQYFGPGTRLLVL.

The chain links TRBV6-1 to TRBJ1-2; D might be TRBD1 (5 bases). CDR1 and CDR2 (germline): MNHNS, SASEGT. V lost 2 bases to trimming and J lost 8 bases, with 12 bases between them. The length of the CDR3 is 13 residues. The CDR3 loop is CASSEYGGRGYTF. In nucleotides, the CDR3 is TGTGCCAGCAGTGAATACGGGGGGAGGGGCTACACCTTC.

The chain uses TRBV14 and TRBJ1-6; D is perhaps TRBD1 (6 bases). The CDR3 extends over 14 amino acids. CDR1 is SGHDN, CDR2 FVKESK, per germline. V was clipped by 4 bases and J by 13 bases, with 17 bases between them. This CDR3 reads CASSPRGGGLPLHF. The DNA of the CDR3 is TGTGCCAGCAGCCCCCGAGGGGGGGGTTTGCCCCTCCACTTT.

V gene TRBV7-2 combines with J gene TRBJ1-2, with TRBD1 matching over 8 bases. J lost 4 bases, V lost 4 bases, and 5 bases had no gene match. This CDR3 is 14 amino acids long. Germline V gene data show CDR1 as SGHTA and CDR2 as FQGNSA. CDR3 sequence: CASSSQGAGYGYTF. DNA for the CDR3: TGTGCCAGCAGCTCCCAGGGGGCCGGCTATGGCTACACCTTC.

V and J are TRBV18 and TRBJ1-1; 7 nucleotides agree with TRBD1. Germline V lookup: CDR1 KGHSH, CDR2 LQKENI. V gave up 5 bases and J gave up 6 bases; unmatched junction bases: 15. CDR3 size: 16 residues. The CDR3 loop is CASSRGRGQATSEAFF. CDR3 bases: TGTGCCAGCTCAAGAGGGAGAGGACAGGCAACCTCTGAAGCTTTCTTT.

This chain uses TRBV30 with TRBJ1-3; D is ambiguous. The CDR3 is 12 residues long. V lost 4 bases to trimming and J lost 2 bases, with 6 bases between them. Germline CDR1 GTSNPN, CDR2 SVGIG (reference sequence). Here the CDR3 reads CAWTPTGNTIYF. CDR3 nucleotides: TGTGCCTGGACCCCAACTGGAAACACCATATATTTT. Full variable domain (remainder filled in from reference TRBV30 and TRBJ1-3): SQTIHQWPATLVQPVGSPLSLECTVEGTSNPNLYWYRQAAGRGLQLLFYSVGIGQISSEVPQNLSASRPQDRQFILSSKKLLLSDSGFYLCAWTPTGNTIYFGEGSWLTVV.

The V and J genes are TRBV19 and TRBJ2-2, with D hard to call. The CDR3 has 12 amino acids. V lost 5 bases and J lost 8, with 9 bases in between. The V gene's germline CDR1 is LNHDA and CDR2 SQIVND (reference sequence). The CDR3 is CASSLPTGELFF. Here the CDR3 DNA reads TGTGCCAGTAGTCTCCCGACAGGGGAGCTGTTTTTT.

The V call is TRBV20-1, the J call TRBJ1-2; no reliable D call. The germline V gene encodes CDR1 DFQATT and CDR2 SNEGSKA (reference sequence). The V end was cut by 3 bases, the J end by 4 bases, with 9 bases between. The CDR3 is 12 residues long. The CDR3 here is CSASPDAYGYTF. The CDR3 coding sequence is TGCAGTGCTAGTCCGGACGCCTATGGCTACACCTTC.

The chain carries TRBV19 and TRBJ2-1; 13 bases map to TRBD2. The germline CDR1 and CDR2 sequences are LNHDA and SQIVND (reference sequence). Trimming took 5 bases from V and 0 from J; bases not matched to a gene: 10. The CDR3 is 19 amino acids. The CDR3 sequence: CASSSRTSGGRLSYNEQFF. For the CDR3, the DNA is TGTGCCAGTAGTTCGCGGACTAGCGGGGGTCGACTCTCCTACAATGAGCAGTTCTTC. The whole variable domain, remainder taken from reference TRBV19 and TRBJ2-1, is DGGITQSPKYLFRKEGQNVTLSCEQNLNHDAMYWYRQDPGQGLRLIYYSQIVNDFQKGDIAEGYSVSREKKESFPLTVTSAQKNPTAFYLCASSSRTSGGRLSYNEQFFGPGTRLTVL.

This chain links TRBV14 with TRBJ1-6; a possible D gene is TRBD1 (6 bases). Germline lookup yields CDR1 SGHDN and CDR2 FVKESK. CDR3 size: 14 residues. V lost 4 bases, J lost 11 bases, and 15 bases lay in between. The CDR3, as DNA: TGTGCCAGCAGCCGACAACAGGGTTTCGCACCCCTCCACTTT. It specifies CASSRQQGFAPLHF.

The genes are TRBV25-1 and TRBJ2-1, with 7 bases lining up with TRBD1. This CDR3 is 14 amino acids long. Germline lookup yields CDR1 MGHDK and CDR2 SYGVNS. After removal of 8 bases from V and 0 bases from J, the junction contained 4 bases not matched to a gene. CDR3 sequence reads: CASSSGGSYNEQFF. CDR3 sequence (DNA): TGTGCCAGCTCATCAGGGGGCTCCTACAATGAGCAGTTCTTC. Together with reference TRBV25-1 and TRBJ2-1, the CDR3 gives the full variable domain: EADIYQTPRYLVIGTGKKITLECSQTMGHDKMYWYQQDPGMELHLIHYSYGVNSTEKGDLSSESTVSRIRTEHFPLTLESARPSHTSQYLCASSSGGSYNEQFFGPGTRLTVL.

This clone was detected only a few times. The chain carries TRBV15 and TRBJ1-4; D unclear. The CDR3 length is 14 residues. V lost 0 bases and J 3 bases, leaving 5 bases between the germline ends. In germline, CDR1 is LNHNV, CDR2 YYDKDF (reference sequence). The chain's CDR3 is CATSRDTSNEKLFF. CDR3 nucleotide sequence: TGTGCCACCAGCAGAGACACATCTAATGAAAAACTGTTTTTT.

The rearrangement joins TRBV7-8 to TRBJ2-3; unclear D gene. V was clipped by 5 bases and J by 3 bases, with 21 bases between them. Germline V gene data show CDR1 as SGHVS and CDR2 as FQNEAQ. The CDR3 runs to 17 residues. CDR3 nucleotide sequence: TGTGCCAGCAGCGCAGCCTGGGCGGTTCCCCCTACAGATACGCAGTATTTT. Its protein is CASSAAWAVPPTDTQYF.

This chain joins TRBV6-5 and TRBJ2-3; D could derive from TRBD1 or TRBD2 (6 bases each). Trimming removed 9 bases at V and 2 bases at J, with 15 bases between. CDR1 is MNHEY, CDR2 SVGAGI, per germline. This CDR3 comprises 14 residues. In DNA, the CDR3 is TGTGCCAGTTCCACAGGGACTTTCACAGATACGCAGTATTTT. As protein: CASSTGTFTDTQYF.

Points on this clone: At one boundary the junction diverges from the germline segment, which might be a read error. The V call is TRBV10-2, the J call TRBJ1-5; no clear D gene. CDR3 length: 13 amino acids. The germline V gene encodes CDR1 WSHSY and CDR2 SAAADI. Written as DNA, the CDR3 is TGCGCCAGCACCCAAGACATAAATCAGCCCCAGCGTTTT. Amino acids: CASTQDINQPQRF.

V and J are TRBV4-1 and TRBJ2-6, with 7 bases aligning to TRBD1. The V gene end was trimmed by 7 bases and the J gene end by 2 bases; junction bases not matched to a gene: 5. Germline V gene lookup returns CDR1 MGHRA and CDR2 YSYEKL. This CDR3 spans 15 amino acids. The CDR3 DNA reads TGCGCCAGCACGACAGGGTTGACTGGGGCCAACGTCCTGACTTTC. This sequence encodes CASTTGLTGANVLTF.

The count of this clone is one. V and J are TRBV4-3 and TRBJ2-5, with D possibly TRBD1 on 5 matching bases. The V gene's germline CDR1 is LGHNA and CDR2 YSLEER. V was trimmed by 1 base and J by 5 bases, leaving 14 bases between them. The CDR3 loop spans 15 amino acids. The CDR3 is CASSQVGLGHETQYF. The CDR3 DNA is TGCGCCAGCAGCCAAGTTGGCCTGGGGCACGAGACCCAGTACTTC.